The present T cell receptor (beta chain) was sequenced within a study of OX40 agonist ivuxolimab in advanced cancers. Study-level information: Patients treated during dose escalation were battling hepatocellular carcinoma, melanoma, renal cell or head and neck cancer. Two cutaneous melanoma patients and one hepatocellular carcinoma patient, three in all, had partial responses. Prior therapy, whether anti-PD-1, anti-PD-L1 or anti-CTLA-4, was allowed, and 35% to 40% had some.

Some clones are missing from TCRdb's copy, which holds only in-frame ones; the method was immunoSEQ multiplex PCR. The table records under 45,000 clones, roughly four fifths of them present only once. This CDR3 region has 14 residues. Deletions cut 1 base from V and 5 bases from J, with 8 bases between. Germline V lookup: CDR1 SGHTA, CDR2 FQGTGA. This clone was observed once. The antigen is unknown. General observations from the study: In the expanded peripheral T cells, antigen specificity was never determined.

The sequence came from an adult with an advanced solid tumor such as melanoma, head and neck, liver or kidney cancer. The chain recombines TRBV7-3 with TRBJ2-2, with D unclear. Here the sequenced sample was CD4+ or CD8+ T cells sorted from blood, taken in a trial of the OX40 agonist ivuxolimab. Here the CDR3 DNA reads TGTGCCAGCAGCTTAATTGCGGAGACCGGGGAGCTGTTTTTT. Encoded protein: CASSLIAETGELFF.